This TCR beta chain was documented in a study of siplizumab effects on memory and regulatory T cells. Study findings and constraints: Tregs proliferating in siplizumab cultures lacked confirmation of their suppressive function. Naive T cell populations appeared to exhibit greater diversity than memory cells and appeared to be major alloresponse contributors.

With respect to this clone: Its cognate antigen is unknown.

The CDR3 runs 15 residues. The V gene's germline CDR1 is SGHRS and CDR2 YFSETQ. V was shortened by 5 bases and J by 0 bases, with 12 bases between the two germline ends. Each sample had 9.3 x 10^4 or so TCR templates assayed. The repertoire was sequenced with immunoSEQ multiplex PCR; TCRdb's copy has only in-frame clones and lacks some. The sample has some 56,000 clones, around 97% seen once. This chain connects TRBV5-1 to TRBJ2-1, with a tentative D call TRBD2 (6 bases). Sequences were obtained from naive CD8+ T cells sorted from blood. This TCR came from a human donor in good health. The CDR3 region has the DNA TGCGCCAGCAGTGAGGACTATTCCTCCTACAATGAGCAGTTCTTC. It encodes CASSEDYSSYNEQFF.